A single sample gave rise to the 31 T cell receptor beta chains below, sequenced in a study of CD8 T cell repertoires and HIV-1 epitope variants. Their specific antigens are unknown. TCRdb keeps only in-frame clones here, not all; method: immunoSEQ multiplex PCR. The sample lists several thousand clones, around three fifths seen once, with roughly 45% in the top ten. Sequencing was performed on cultured CD8+ T cells derived from PBMCs. These receptors were taken from a male donor with HIV.

This clone was seen a few times. The V call is TRBV11-2, the J call TRBJ2-5, with 11 bases that match TRBD2. Germline CDR1 reads SGHAT; CDR2 reads FQNNGV. The trim removed 0 bases at V and 5 bases at J, leaving 5 bases unmatched. CDR3 length: 16 amino acids. This chain's CDR3 is CASSLELAGDGETQYF. CDR3 bases: TGTGCCAGCAGCTTAGAACTAGCGGGGGATGGGGAGACCCAGTACTTC.

This clone was seen only once. The rearrangement joins TRBV7-2 to TRBJ2-7; D is ambiguous. This CDR3 comprises 14 residues. V was clipped by 5 bases and J by 5 bases, with 16 bases between them. The germline V gene encodes CDR1 SGHTA and CDR2 FQGNSA. The CDR3 DNA follows: TGTGCCAGCAGCCCCAGAGGTGTCTTGGACGAGCAGTACTTC. Translation gives CASSPRGVLDEQYF. The whole variable domain, filled in from reference TRBV7-2 and TRBJ2-7, reads GAGVSQSPSNKVTEKGKDVELRCDPISGHTALYWYRQSLGQGLEFLIYFQGNSAPDKSGLPSDRFSAERTGGSVSTLTIQRTQQEDSAVYLCASSPRGVLDEQYFGPGTRLTVT.

J is TRBJ2-1 and V is TRBV4-1; 7 positions agree with TRBD2. J gave up 4 bases and V 7 bases, and 10 bases lay outside the gene matches. Germline-derived CDR1 and CDR2 are MGHRA and YSYEKL. The CDR3 spans 15 residues. The CDR3 nucleotides are TGCGCCAGCACCCTTAGGGAGGGAGGGTACAATGAGCAGTTCTTC. Translated: CASTLREGGYNEQFF.

The table lists this clone with a few counts. This chain uses TRBV19 with TRBJ2-7, with TRBD1 matching over 7 bases. Looked up from germline, CDR1 is LNHDA and CDR2 is SQIVND (reference sequence). The CDR3 spans 13 residues. The junction had 3 bases not matched to a gene; V was cut back by 3 bases and J by 4 bases. The CDR3 protein is CASSIGTDYEQYF. In nucleotides, the CDR3 is TGTGCCAGTAGTATTGGGACAGATTACGAGCAGTACTTC.

V usage is TRBV5-4 and J usage is TRBJ2-1, with 8 bases fitting TRBD1. V shed 0 bases, J shed 6 bases, and the junction held 8 bases outside the gene matches. This CDR3 comprises 16 residues. The germline V gene has CDR1 SGHNT and CDR2 YYREEE (reference sequence). The CDR3 region is CASSLVVGGTGNEQFF. The CDR3 nucleotides read TGTGCCAGCAGCTTGGTTGTTGGCGGGACAGGCAATGAGCAGTTCTTC.

This chain uses TRBV5-6 with TRBJ2-7, with 10 bases identical to TRBD1. Losses at the gene ends were 4 bases for V and 3 bases for J; bases not matched to a gene: 4. Germline CDR1 is SGHDT and CDR2 is YYEEEE. The CDR3 has 14 amino acids. CDR3 DNA sequence: TGTGCCAGCAGCCAGGGACAGGGGAGCTACGAGCAGTACTTC. Protein: CASSQGQGSYEQYF.

This clone showed up just a few times. The genes are TRBV12-2 and TRBJ1-1. TRBV12-2 is noted as a pseudogene. This CDR3 spans 9 amino acids. The chain's CDR3 is CASSARAFF. The CDR3 DNA is TGTGCAAGTTCGGCGCGGGCTTTCTTT.

The chain carries TRBV11-3 and TRBJ2-2; D may be TRBD1 (5 bases). The V end was cut by 5 bases, the J end by 5 bases, with 15 bases between. There are 15 residues in the CDR3. Germline V gene data show CDR1 as SGHNT and CDR2 as YENEEA. The DNA of the CDR3 is TGTGCCAGCAGCCCCCGACAGAAGGGAACCGGGGAGCTGTTTTTT. It is translated as CASSPRQKGTGELFF.

This rearrangement joins TRBV28 to TRBJ1-2, with a tentative D call TRBD1 (5 bases). V dropped 7 bases and J dropped 2 bases, with 8 bases sitting between them. Germline V gene sequence: CDR1 MDHEN, CDR2 SYDVKM. CDR3 size: 12 residues. The CDR3 nucleotides read TGTGCCAGCATGGGGGTCAACTATGGCTACACCTTC. It is translated as CASMGVNYGYTF.

The rearrangement links TRBV27 to TRBJ2-1; 12 positions match TRBD2. The V gene end was trimmed by 6 bases and the J gene end by 6 bases; junction bases not matched to a gene: 6. Germline values: CDR1 MNHEY, CDR2 SMNVEV (reference sequence). There are 15 residues in the CDR3. CDR3 in amino acids: CASSLTSGGSNEQFF. In nucleotides, the CDR3 is TGTGCCAGCAGCCTAACTAGCGGGGGGAGCAATGAGCAGTTCTTC.

The rearrangement links TRBV29-1 to TRBJ2-7; 7 bases are shared with TRBD1. Trimming cost V 0 bases and J 2 bases; bases outside gene matches: 7. Germline lookup yields CDR1 SQVTM and CDR2 ANQGSEA. The CDR3 covers 15 residues. DNA of the CDR3: TGCAGCGTTGAAGACCCTACAGGGGTAGCCTACGAGCAGTACTTC. This encodes CSVEDPTGVAYEQYF.

CDR3 nucleotide sequence: TGTGCCAGCAGCGGGCTGGGACAGGGGTCAAATGAAAAACTGTTTTTT. Encoded protein: CASSGLGQGSNEKLFF. The V gene is TRBV5-5, the J gene TRBJ1-4; 10 bases are shared with TRBD1. This CDR3 region has 16 residues. Germline V gene data show CDR1 as SGHKS and CDR2 as YYEKEE (reference sequence). V shed 4 bases and J 5 bases; nucleotides not matched to a gene: 8.

This sequence joins TRBV6-4 and TRBJ2-2, with 13 bases lining up with TRBD2. CDR1 is MRHNA and CDR2 is SNTAGT in the germline V gene. The CDR3 sequence is 16 residues long. V was pared by 5 bases and J by 5 bases, with 5 bases of the junction left unmatched. This CDR3 reads CASSPGLAGRTGELFF. The CDR3 coding sequence is TGTGCCAGCAGTCCGGGACTAGCGGGACGGACCGGGGAGCTGTTTTTT.

V is TRBV13 and J is TRBJ1-3; no clear D. Germline V CDR1 and CDR2: PRHDT, FYEKMQ (reference sequence). This CDR3 contains 16 residues. V shed 0 bases and J shed 5 bases, with 14 bases lying between them. CDR3 sequence reads: CASSLGLSGVRNTIYF. In nucleotides, the CDR3 is TGTGCCAGCAGCTTAGGGTTGTCTGGAGTAAGAAACACCATATATTTT.

The genes are TRBV13 and TRBJ2-3; TRBD1 aligns across 9 bases. Trimming cost V 10 bases and J 1 base; bases outside gene matches: 9. Looked up from germline, CDR1 is PRHDT and CDR2 is FYEKMQ (reference sequence). There are 15 residues in the CDR3. This chain's CDR3 is CAITVRDRGTDTQYF. The CDR3 nucleotides are TGTGCCATCACCGTCCGGGACAGGGGCACAGATACGCAGTATTTT.

The chain combines TRBV2 with TRBJ2-7, with D tentatively TRBD1 (6 bases). CDR3 length: 14 amino acids. Germline CDR1 SNHLY, CDR2 FYNNEI. Trimming pared 7 bases from V and 3 bases from J, leaving 16 bases between. The CDR3 bases are TGTGCCAGCACCGATGATCAGGGGAACTACGAGCAGTACTTC. Protein product: CASTDDQGNYEQYF.

This chain links TRBV7-9 with TRBJ1-4; D is undetermined. The CDR3 covers 14 residues. V gave up 5 bases and J gave up 8 bases, with 15 bases separating them. CDR1 SEHNR and CDR2 FQNEAQ come from the germline V gene (reference sequence). The CDR3 loop reads CASSHPLGSEKLFF. The CDR3, as DNA: TGTGCCAGCAGCCACCCTTTGGGAAGCGAAAAACTGTTTTTT.

V gene TRBV5-1 combines with J gene TRBJ2-1, with 13 bases lining up with TRBD2. The trim removed 2 bases at V and 7 bases at J, leaving 6 bases unmatched. CDR1 is SGHRS and CDR2 is YFSETQ in the germline V gene. CDR3 length: 16 residues. For the CDR3, the DNA is TGCGCCAGCAGCTTACCGGGACTAGCGGGAATTAATGAGCAGTTCTTC. Protein product: CASSLPGLAGINEQFF.

This clone was counted between two and nine times. The chain couples TRBV25-1 to TRBJ1-1; D may be TRBD1 (5 bases). Trimming cost V 2 bases and J 5 bases, with 15 bases left between them. The CDR3 covers 15 residues. Germline V gene sequence: CDR1 MGHDK, CDR2 SYGVNS. The CDR3 here is CASSEGIGGVTEAFF. For the CDR3, the DNA is TGTGCCAGCAGTGAAGGCATCGGAGGGGTTACTGAAGCTTTCTTT.

This clone is categorized as large. The gene calls are TRBV4-3 and TRBJ1-4; D remains ambiguous. V lost 0 bases and J 0 bases, leaving 17 bases between the germline ends. The germline V gene has CDR1 LGHNA and CDR2 YSLEER. The CDR3 consists of 19 residues. Here the CDR3 reads CASSQDSTGNIATNEKLFF. The DNA of the CDR3 is TGCGCCAGCAGCCAAGATTCAACGGGGAACATTGCAACTAATGAAAAACTGTTTTTT.

J is TRBJ1-2 and V is TRBV7-6, with 8 positions matching TRBD1. Germline V gene lookup returns CDR1 SGHVS and CDR2 FNYEAQ. V gave up 5 bases and J gave up 3 bases; unmatched junction bases: 8. The length of the CDR3 is 15 residues. CDR3 region: CASSVGTGADYGYTF. The CDR3 region has the DNA TGTGCCAGCAGCGTAGGGACAGGTGCTGACTATGGCTACACCTTC. Combining the CDR3 with reference TRBV7-6 and TRBJ1-2 gives the whole variable domain GAGVSQSPRYKVTKRGQDVALRCDPISGHVSLYWYRQALGQGPEFLTYFNYEAQQDKSGLPNDRFSAERPEGSISTLTIQRTEQRDSAMYRCASSVGTGADYGYTFGSGTRLTVV.

This chain uses TRBV29-1 with TRBJ2-7, with D possibly called TRBD1 or TRBD2 (6 bases each). Germline V lookup: CDR1 SQVTM, CDR2 ANQGSEA. Trimming took off 4 bases at V and 6 bases at J, with 13 bases between the two ends. The CDR3 covers 12 residues. The CDR3 sequence: CSVGRGIGEQYF. CDR3 coding DNA: TGCAGCGTTGGGAGGGGGATAGGCGAGCAGTACTTC.

The chain joins TRBV5-5 to TRBJ2-1, with 7 bases matching TRBD2. The CDR3 loop spans 14 amino acids. In germline, CDR1 is SGHKS, CDR2 YYEKEE (reference sequence). Germline trimming cut 6 bases from V and 6 bases from J; bases unmatched to any gene: 9. CDR3 amino acids: CASTERSGVNEQFF. DNA of the CDR3: TGTGCCAGCACCGAAAGGAGCGGGGTCAATGAGCAGTTCTTC.

The chain employs TRBV18 and TRBJ2-1; 11 bases fit TRBD2. CDR1 is KGHSH, CDR2 LQKENI, per germline. The CDR3 totals 17 residues. Losses at the gene ends were 3 bases for V and 4 bases for J; bases not matched to a gene: 8. In DNA, the CDR3 is TGTGCCAGCTCACCTAGACTAGCGGGATCTACGTACAATGAGCAGTTCTTC. Protein product: CASSPRLAGSTYNEQFF.

This sequence joins TRBV2 and TRBJ2-1; D might be TRBD1 (6 bases). The V end lost 6 bases, the J end lost 5 bases, and 17 bases lay between the germline ends. Germline values: CDR1 SNHLY, CDR2 FYNNEI. This CDR3 is built from 15 residues. This CDR3 is CASRVRTVSNNEQFF. In DNA form, the CDR3 reads TGTGCCAGCAGGGTTAGGACAGTGAGTAACAATGAGCAGTTCTTC.

V usage is TRBV7-9 and J usage is TRBJ2-7; D is unclear. The CDR3 is 14 amino acids. Germline assignment: CDR1 SEHNR and CDR2 FQNEAQ (reference sequence). The V and J ends lost 1 base and 1 base respectively, with 8 bases between them. The CDR3 nucleotides are TGTGCCAGCAGCTTAGGAGAAGGGTCCTACGAGCAGTACTTC. Residues: CASSLGEGSYEQYF.

The chain has TRBV28 and TRBJ2-2, with D maybe TRBD1 (5 bases). V was trimmed by 4 bases and J by 6 bases, leaving 12 bases between them. This CDR3 has 14 amino acids. Germline-derived CDR1 and CDR2 are MDHEN and SYDVKM. CDR3 residues: CASSWAGIPGELFF. The CDR3 DNA follows: TGTGCCAGCAGTTGGGCAGGGATCCCCGGGGAGCTGTTTTTT.

The J gene is TRBJ1-2, the V gene TRBV13; unclear D gene. Germline CDR1 and CDR2: PRHDT and FYEKMQ (reference sequence). V lost 0 bases and J lost 1, with 3 bases in between. CDR3 length equals 13 residues. The CDR3 region has the DNA TGTGCCAGCAGCTTAGGTGATAACTATGGCTACACCTTC. It translates to CASSLGDNYGYTF.

For the CDR3, the DNA is TGTGCCAGCAGCCGGTGGGACACCCCCAATGAGCAGTTCTTC. Protein product: CASSRWDTPNEQFF. J is TRBJ2-1 and V is TRBV7-8; TRBD1 might be the D (6 bases). Germline-derived CDR1 and CDR2 are SGHVS and FQNEAQ. CDR3 size: 14 residues. Between the trimmed V and J ends, which lost 5 bases and 6 bases, there was a span of 14 bases.

The V and J genes are TRBV6-5 and TRBJ2-1; perhaps TRBD1 as D (6 bases). The CDR3 totals 13 residues. V gave up 6 bases and J gave up 5 bases, with 11 bases separating them. Germline-derived CDR1 and CDR2 are MNHEY and SVGAGI. The CDR3: CASRSDRNNEQFF. CDR3 DNA sequence: TGTGCCAGCAGATCGGACAGAAACAATGAGCAGTTCTTC.

J is TRBJ2-7 and V is TRBV7-3; D might be TRBD2 (5 bases). V shed 2 bases and J shed 6 bases, with 11 bases lying between them. CDR3 length: 13 residues. Germline V gene data show CDR1 as SGHTA and CDR2 as FQGTGA. The CDR3 spells CASSLGSGGEQYF. The CDR3 DNA follows: TGTGCCAGCAGCTTAGGGAGTGGTGGCGAGCAGTACTTC.